The next 3 T cell receptor beta chains were all read from a single sample in a study of T cells expressing NK-cell markers. TCRdb re-called the 5' RACE reads, yielding one record per CDR3 amino acid sequence without DNA. The listing contains 150,000 to 180,000 distinct CDR3 sequences. The sample consisted of blood T cells: a sorted CD56 or NKG2C T cell subset, CD4+ or CD8+ T cells, or bulk PBMC T cells (not recorded which). The receptor source for this set is a woman aged 45-60 years in good health.

This chain connects TRBV28 to TRBJ2-1; checking the TCRdb D call of TRBD2 is not possible without DNA. Germline CDR1 reads MDHEN; CDR2 reads SYDVKM. The CDR3 sequence is 17 residues long. The CDR3 sequence is CASTSPVKRSSYNEQFF.

The chain is built from TRBV27 and TRBJ2-1; TCRdb calls TRBD1, which cannot be checked without DNA. The CDR3 runs to 19 residues. Germline assignment: CDR1 MNHEY and CDR2 SMNVEV (reference sequence). CDR3 loop: CASAELPGQGAKSYNEQFF.

This chain joins TRBV5-1 and TRBJ2-2; checking the TCRdb D call of TRBD2 is not possible without DNA. This CDR3 region has 15 residues. Per germline, CDR1 SGHRS and CDR2 YFSETQ. The CDR3 here is CASSLGALDGGELFF. Full variable domain (outside the CDR3, taken from reference TRBV5-1 and TRBJ2-2): KAGVTQTPRYLIKTRGQQVTLSCSPISGHRSVSWYQQTPGQGLQFLFEYFSETQRNKGNFPGRFSGRQFSNSRSEMNVSTLELGDSALYLCASSLGALDGGELFFGEGSRLTVL.